These 20 T cell receptor beta chains originate from one sample sequenced in a study of T cells in women clearing cervical HPV infection. Sequencing was performed with immunoSEQ multiplex PCR; in TCRdb, only in-frame clones are kept and a portion is missing. The specimen's table records about 23,000 clones. Sequenced material: blood buffy coat. The origin of the receptors is a woman between 18 and 70 years old with a cervical HPV16 infection that either progressed to CIN3+ or cleared (not recorded which).

On this clone: The read ends 3 residues before the CDR3 terminus; that terminus is restored from the germline J gene. J is TRBJ1-1 and V is TRBV5-1; D not certain. Trimming stripped 2 bases from V and 7 bases from J, with 9 bases between. This CDR3 spans 12 amino acids. Germline CDR1 is SGHRS and CDR2 is YFSETQ. The CDR3 reads CASSFNTREAFF. The sequenced part of the CDR3 DNA is TGCGCCAGCAGCTTTAACACCCGTGAA. The whole variable domain, remainder taken from reference TRBV5-1 and TRBJ1-1, is KAGVTQTPRYLIKTRGQQVTLSCSPISGHRSVSWYQQTPGQGLQFLFEYFSETQRNKGNFPGRFSGRQFSNSRSEMNVSTLELGDSALYLCASSFNTREAFFGQGTRLTVV.

Worth noting for this clone: Coverage ceases 3 residues before the CDR3 finishes, and the germline J gene fills in the end. The chain combines TRBV28 with TRBJ2-5; the match to TRBD2 covers 11 bases. With V trimmed by 4 bases and J by 7 bases, 17 bases remained unmatched. CDR1 MDHEN and CDR2 SYDVKM come from the germline V gene. The CDR3 sequence is 18 residues long. This CDR3 reads CASSSGTSGERGRWTQYF. Partial CDR3 DNA: TGTGCCAGCAGTTCAGGGACTAGCGGAGAACGGGGGAGGTGGACC.

A word on this clone: The read comes to an end 3 residues before the CDR3 does, leaving the germline J gene to fill in the end. This chain links TRBV18 with TRBJ1-2; TRBD1 agrees at 9 bases. From germline, CDR1 is KGHSH and CDR2 LQKENI. Germline trimming cut 0 bases from V and 7 bases from J; bases unmatched to any gene: 0. The CDR3 is 13 residues long. The chain's CDR3 is CASSPPGQGGYTF. The sequenced part of the CDR3 DNA is TGTGCCAGCTCACCACCGGGACAGGGTGGC.

The DNA read from the CDR3 is TGTGCCAGCAGCACTAAGTACGGACACCGCACAGATACG. It codes for CASSTKYGHRTDT. The entire CDR3 protein reads CASSTKYGHRTDTQYF. V is TRBV14 and J is TRBJ2-3; possible D gene TRBD1, 5 bases. The DNA ends 3 residues before the CDR3 does, and the rest of the CDR3 is filled in from the germline J gene. The germline CDR1 and CDR2 sequences are SGHDN and FVKESK. The ends were cut back, 5 bases at V and 1 base at J, with 16 bases in the middle. The CDR3 is 16 amino acids.

Turning to this clone: The CDR3 goes on 3 residues after the read ends, and that part is filled in from the germline J gene. V gene TRBV30 combines with J gene TRBJ2-7; D uncertain. V was clipped by 4 bases and J by 0 bases, with 7 bases between them. Germline V lookup: CDR1 GTSNPN, CDR2 SVGIG (reference sequence). This CDR3 is 12 amino acids long. Incomplete CDR3 DNA: TGTGCCTGGACCCCCGGCTCCTACGAG. Amino acids: CAWTPGSYE. The whole CDR3 sequence reads CAWTPGSYEQYF.

As for this clone: The read comes to an end 3 residues before the CDR3 does, leaving the germline J gene to fill in the end. The chain links TRBV5-1 to TRBJ2-1, with D tentatively TRBD2 (6 bases). Germline loops: CDR1 SGHRS, CDR2 YFSETQ. Between the trimmed V and J ends, which lost 4 bases and 4 bases, there was a span of 15 bases. The CDR3 length is 15 residues. The CDR3: CASSPRDSVYNEQFF. Partial CDR3 DNA: TGCGCCAGCAGCCCCCGGGACTCCGTATACAATGAG.

For this clone: The CDR3 is cut off 3 residues early in the read; its end comes from the germline J gene. V usage is TRBV5-1 and J usage is TRBJ2-1; 8 positions match TRBD2. The CDR3 totals 15 residues. CDR1 and CDR2 (germline): SGHRS, YFSETQ. Trimming at V came to 0 bases and at J to 7 bases, leaving 6 bases not matched to a gene. The CDR3 DNA, read in part, is TGCGCCAGCAGCTTGGCGGGGGGGATAGAAAATGAG. This encodes CASSLAGGIENE. The full CDR3 protein reads CASSLAGGIENEQFF.

As to this clone: The CDR3 end is not reached by the read, which stops 3 residues before it; the germline J gene fills it in. The rearrangement uses TRBV30 and TRBJ1-1; D gene unclear. Between the trimmed V and J ends, which lost 2 bases and 4 bases, there was a span of 5 bases. The germline V gene has CDR1 GTSNPN and CDR2 SVGIG (reference sequence). The CDR3 contains 11 residues. CDR3 bases read: TGTGCCTGGAGTCCCCGCACTGAA. Protein: CAWSPRTE. The whole CDR3 protein reads CAWSPRTEAFF.

Turning to this clone: Read sequence stops 3 residues before the CDR3 end, and the germline J gene provides the missing end. The V call is TRBV18, the J call TRBJ2-7; maybe TRBD1 (6 bases). CDR3 length equals 14 residues. CDR1 is KGHSH, CDR2 LQKENI, per germline. V was pared by 1 base and J by 5 bases, with 12 bases between. This chain's CDR3 is CASSPRAGVNEQYF. The part of the CDR3 DNA that was read is TGTGCCAGCTCACCACGGGCAGGGGTTAACGAG.

To note about this clone: The read ends 3 residues before the CDR3 terminus; that terminus is restored from the germline J gene. The rearrangement links TRBV29-1 to TRBJ2-2, with 8 nucleotides matching TRBD2. The CDR3 consists of 16 residues. The germline gives CDR1 SQVTM, CDR2 ANQGSEA. Germline trimming cut 1 base from V and 7 bases from J; bases unmatched to any gene: 11. CDR3 residues: CSVEVAGTSRGGELFF. CDR3 bases read: TGCAGCGTTGAAGTAGCGGGAACCAGTCGTGGCGGGGAG.

Worth noting for this clone: The read ends 3 residues shy of where the CDR3 ends; the end is completed using the germline J gene. V is TRBV2 and J is TRBJ1-3; D gene uncertain. Germline assignment: CDR1 SNHLY and CDR2 FYNNEI. V was cut by 7 bases and J by 0 bases, with 10 bases left in between. CDR3 length equals 14 residues. The CDR3 DNA, read in part, is TGTGCCAGCATCAGTATCCTCTCTGGAAACACC. Amino acids: CASISILSGNT. The entire CDR3 protein reads CASISILSGNTIYF.

As to this clone: The read halts 3 residues ahead of the CDR3 end, with the missing end drawn from the germline J gene. V and J are TRBV7-2 and TRBJ1-4; possibly TRBD1 for D (6 bases). The CDR3 is 14 residues long. Trimming pared 5 bases from V and 3 bases from J, leaving 10 bases between. Germline CDR1 is SGHTA and CDR2 is FQGNSA. The CDR3 here is CASSQQGANEKLFF. The sequenced CDR3 bases are TGTGCCAGCAGCCAACAGGGTGCTAATGAAAAA.

Comments on this clone: The CDR3 extends 3 residues past the end of the read, so its final part is completed from the germline J gene. This chain joins TRBV10-2 and TRBJ1-1; 8 positions match TRBD1. Trimming at V came to 3 bases and at J to 3 bases, leaving 6 bases not matched to a gene. Germline CDR1 WSHSY, CDR2 SAAADI. The CDR3 is 15 amino acids. The part of the CDR3 DNA that was read is TGCGCCAGCAGTGAATTCGACAGGGGATACACTGAA. Its translation is CASSEFDRGYTE. In full, the CDR3 is CASSEFDRGYTEAFF.

Notes on this clone: Read sequence stops 3 residues before the CDR3 end, and the germline J gene provides the missing end. V usage is TRBV14 and J usage is TRBJ1-5; the D is unclear. The CDR3 extends over 13 amino acids. The germline V and J ends were trimmed by 1 base and 6 bases, with 7 bases remaining between them. Germline V lookup: CDR1 SGHDN, CDR2 FVKESK. The part of the CDR3 DNA that was read is TGTGCCAGCAGCCAAGCTCTCGGTCAGCCC. Protein product: CASSQALGQP. The full CDR3 sequence reads CASSQALGQPQHF.

As regards this clone: With the read ending 3 residues before the CDR3 end, the germline J gene is used to fill in that end. V usage is TRBV2 and J usage is TRBJ2-3; 9 nucleotides match TRBD2. With 0 bases clipped from V and 1 base from J, the junction kept 2 bases outside the gene matches. The V gene's germline CDR1 is SNHLY and CDR2 FYNNEI. The CDR3 length is 16 residues. CDR3 bases read: TGTGCCAGCAGTGAAGCGTCTAGCGGGGGCACAGATACG. Its translation: CASSEASSGGTDT. The full CDR3 protein is CASSEASSGGTDTQYF.

As regards this clone: Read sequence stops 3 residues before the CDR3 end, and the germline J gene provides the missing end. The chain couples TRBV7-3 to TRBJ2-5, with D maybe TRBD1 (6 bases). Trimming stripped 2 bases from V and 1 base from J, with 14 bases between. CDR1 and CDR2 from the germline V gene are SGHTA and FQGTGA. The CDR3 contains 16 residues. CDR3 sequence reads: CASSLGREGGQETQYF. CDR3 DNA, as far as it was read: TGTGCCAGCAGCTTAGGTCGGGAAGGGGGCCAAGAGACC.

Notes on this clone: The read gets to within 3 residues of the CDR3 end, and the germline J gene fills in the rest. The gene calls are TRBV5-1 and TRBJ2-2; a possible D gene is TRBD2 (7 bases). V was shortened by 2 bases and J by 2 bases, with 16 bases between the two germline ends. This CDR3 contains 17 residues. Germline V CDR1 and CDR2: SGHRS, YFSETQ. The covered CDR3 bases are TGCGCCAGCAGCTTTCGGGGGGCGCTCGTTAACACCGGGGAG. Amino acids: CASSFRGALVNTGE. The full-length CDR3 reads as CASSFRGALVNTGELFF. Complete variable domain (other parts from reference TRBV5-1 and TRBJ2-2): KAGVTQTPRYLIKTRGQQVTLSCSPISGHRSVSWYQQTPGQGLQFLFEYFSETQRNKGNFPGRFSGRQFSNSRSEMNVSTLELGDSALYLCASSFRGALVNTGELFFGEGSRLTVL.

The part of the CDR3 DNA that was read is TGTGCCAGCAGTTTACCAGGGGGCTACTACGAG. This sequence encodes CASSLPGGYYE. The whole CDR3 is CASSLPGGYYEQYF. The gene calls are TRBV28 and TRBJ2-7, with 8 bases matching TRBD1. The CDR3 is cut off 3 residues early in the read; its end comes from the germline J gene. V was clipped by 2 bases and J by 3 bases; unmatched bases: 3. This CDR3 is 14 amino acids long. Germline V gene sequence: CDR1 MDHEN, CDR2 SYDVKM.

Of note for this clone: The read terminates 3 residues before the CDR3 end, so the remaining end is supplied by the germline J gene. The chain has TRBV29-1 and TRBJ1-1; weak D call: TRBD1 (6 bases). Germline CDR1 SQVTM, CDR2 ANQGSEA. V lost 4 bases and J 4 bases, leaving 10 bases between the germline ends. CDR3 length: 12 residues. The CDR3 DNA, read in part, is TGCAGCGTTGTATCGGACAGCACTGAA. Residues: CSVVSDSTE. The full CDR3 sequence reads CSVVSDSTEAFF.

As to this clone: Sequencing ends 3 residues short of the CDR3 end; the germline J gene provides the rest. V gene TRBV12-3 or TRBV12-4 combines with J gene TRBJ2-5; 7 nucleotides align to TRBD1. The CDR3 is 15 residues long. After removal of 2 bases from V and 3 bases from J, the junction contained 6 bases not matched to a gene. The CDR3 loop is CASSLTGVGKETQYF. Incomplete CDR3 DNA: TGTGCCAGCAGTTTAACAGGGGTCGGAAAAGAGACC.